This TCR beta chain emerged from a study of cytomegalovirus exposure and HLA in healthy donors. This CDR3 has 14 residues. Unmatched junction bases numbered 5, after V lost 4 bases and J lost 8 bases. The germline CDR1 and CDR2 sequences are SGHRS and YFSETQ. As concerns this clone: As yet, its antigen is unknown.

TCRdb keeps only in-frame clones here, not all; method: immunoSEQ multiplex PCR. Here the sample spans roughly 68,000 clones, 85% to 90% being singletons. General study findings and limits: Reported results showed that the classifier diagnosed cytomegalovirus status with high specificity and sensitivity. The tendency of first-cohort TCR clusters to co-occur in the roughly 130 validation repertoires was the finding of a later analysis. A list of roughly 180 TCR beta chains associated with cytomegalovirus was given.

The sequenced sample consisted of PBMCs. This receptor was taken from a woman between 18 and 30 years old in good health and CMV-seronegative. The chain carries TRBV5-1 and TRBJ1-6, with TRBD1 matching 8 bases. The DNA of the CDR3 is TGCGCCAGCAGCCCTGTACAGGGGGATTCACCCCTCCACTTT. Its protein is CASSPVQGDSPLHF.